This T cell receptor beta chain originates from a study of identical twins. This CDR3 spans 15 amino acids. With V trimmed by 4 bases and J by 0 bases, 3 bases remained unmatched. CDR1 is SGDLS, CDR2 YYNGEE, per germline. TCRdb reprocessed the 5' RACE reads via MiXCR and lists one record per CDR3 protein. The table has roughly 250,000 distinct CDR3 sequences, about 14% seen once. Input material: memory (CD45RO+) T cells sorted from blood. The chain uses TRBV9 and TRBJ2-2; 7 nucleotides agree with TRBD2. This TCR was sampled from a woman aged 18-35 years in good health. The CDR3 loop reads CASSTSGTNTGELFF. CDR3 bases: TGTGCCAGCAGCACAAGCGGGACGAACACCGGGGAGCTGTTTTTT.